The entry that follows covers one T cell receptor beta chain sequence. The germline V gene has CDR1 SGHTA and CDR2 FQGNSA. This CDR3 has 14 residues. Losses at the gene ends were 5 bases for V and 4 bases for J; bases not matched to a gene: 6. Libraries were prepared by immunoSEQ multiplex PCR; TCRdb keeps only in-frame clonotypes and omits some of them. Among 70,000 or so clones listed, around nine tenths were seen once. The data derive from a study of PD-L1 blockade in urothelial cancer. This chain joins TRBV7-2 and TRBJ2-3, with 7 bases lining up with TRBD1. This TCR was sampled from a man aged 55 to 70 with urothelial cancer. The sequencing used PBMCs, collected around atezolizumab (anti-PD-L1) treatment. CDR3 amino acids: CASSANRGADTQYF. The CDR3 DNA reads TGTGCCAGCAGCGCAAACAGGGGCGCAGATACGCAGTATTTT.